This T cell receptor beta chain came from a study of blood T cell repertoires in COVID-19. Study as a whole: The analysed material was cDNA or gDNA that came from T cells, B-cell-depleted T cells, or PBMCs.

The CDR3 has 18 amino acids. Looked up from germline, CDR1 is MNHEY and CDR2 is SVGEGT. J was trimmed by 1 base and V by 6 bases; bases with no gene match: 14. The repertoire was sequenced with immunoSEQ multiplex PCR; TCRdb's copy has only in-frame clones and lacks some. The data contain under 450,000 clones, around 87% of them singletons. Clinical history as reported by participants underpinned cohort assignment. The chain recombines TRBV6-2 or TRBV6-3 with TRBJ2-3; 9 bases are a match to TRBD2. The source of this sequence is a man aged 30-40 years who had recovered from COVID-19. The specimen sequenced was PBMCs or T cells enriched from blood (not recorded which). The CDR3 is CASSSHGVSGGGTDTQYF. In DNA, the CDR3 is TGTGCCAGCAGCTCTCACGGGGTTAGCGGGGGTGGCACAGATACGCAGTATTTT.